These T cell receptor beta chains were read from a single sample in a study of Graves' ophthalmopathy and Graves' hyperthyroidism. TCRdb called the multiplex PCR reads again in MiXCR, with one record for every CDR3 protein. The sample has 300,000 to 400,000 distinct CDR3 sequences, about 18% seen once. Sequencing was done on a sample of peripheral blood. These receptors all come from an adult woman with stable Graves' hyperthyroidism. CDR3s include the opening cysteine and the closing phenylalanine or tryptophan. D genes are given only for firm matches. Some rows have no size entry. The others give once, few or many, or a class for an expanded clone.

TRBV5-1	TRBJ2-7	NA	few	TGCGCCAGCGGCCCCGACGATGAAACCTACGAGCAGTACTTC	CASGPDDETYEQYF
TRBV2	TRBJ1-2	NA	NA	TGTGCCAGCCTAGGGTTTGGAGGGACCTATGGCTACACCTTC	CASLGFGGTYGYTF
TRBV28	TRBJ2-7	NA	many	TGTGCCAGCCACTCTAGGGGCAGGCCCTCCTACGAGCAGTACTTC	CASHSRGRPSYEQYF
TRBV12-3/TRBV12-4	TRBJ1-5	NA	many	TGTGCCAGCACAAAGTCTCACGCCCAGCCCCAGCATTTT	CASTKSHAQPQHF
TRBV12-3/TRBV12-4	TRBJ2-5	TRBD2	many	TGTGCCAGCAGTCCTCGTTTTAGCGGGAGTACAGAGTACTTC	CASSPRFSGSTEYF
TRBV12-3/TRBV12-4	TRBJ2-2	TRBD2	many	TGTGCCAGCAGTTTACACGGGAGGGCGGTGGACACCGGGGAGCTGTTTTTT	CASSLHGRAVDTGELFF
TRBV4-1	TRBJ2-5	NA	many	TGCGCCAGCAGCCAAGGGGGGGAAGAGACCCAGTACTTC	CASSQGGEETQYF
TRBV28	TRBJ2-7	TRBD2	many	TGTGCCAGCAGTTTAGCGGGAGGCCCCTACGCGCAGTACTTC	CASSLAGGPYAQYF
TRBV6-5	TRBJ1-3	NA	few	TGTGCCAGCTCTGGAAACACCATATATTTT	CASSGNTIYF
TRBV15	TRBJ2-4	NA	many	TGTGCCACCAGCAGAGTACGGTCTGGGAACATTCAGTACTTC	CATSRVRSGNIQYF
TRBV4-1	TRBJ2-5	NA	NA	TGCGCCAGCAGCCAAGAGGCAGAGTACCAAGAGACCCAGTACTTC	CASSQEAEYQETQYF
TRBV28	TRBJ2-7	TRBD2	many	TGTGCCAGCAGTGTTAGGACTAGCGGTCCCTACGAGCAGTACTTC	CASSVRTSGPYEQYF
TRBV7-2	TRBJ1-2	NA	many	TGTGCCAGCAGCTTAATTGGGCAACCTTCTAACTATGGCTACACCTTC	CASSLIGQPSNYGYTF
TRBV6-1	TRBJ2-7	NA	many	TGTGCCAGCAGTGAAGAGGGGACACTTACCTACGAGCAGTACTTC	CASSEEGTLTYEQYF
TRBV10-3	TRBJ2-5	TRBD2	many	TGTGCCATCAGGGAAGCGGGAGGAGAGACCCAGTACTTC	CAIREAGGETQYF
TRBV7-9	TRBJ2-7	TRBD2	NA	TGTGCCAGCAGCCCAACGGGACTAGCTTACGGGCAGTACTTC	CASSPTGLAYGQYF
TRBV7-9	TRBJ2-7	TRBD1	many	TGTGCCAGCAGCTTCTCGGGACAGTCCTACGAGCAGTACTTC	CASSFSGQSYEQYF
TRBV28	TRBJ2-7	NA	many	TGTGCCAGCACCCACCCCACAGGGTATCCCTACGAGCAGTACTTC	CASTHPTGYPYEQYF
TRBV7-2	TRBJ2-1	TRBD2	NA	TGTGCCAGCAGCTTCAGACTAGCGGGATCCTACAATGAGCAGTTCTTC	CASSFRLAGSYNEQFF
TRBV12-3/TRBV12-4	TRBJ2-2	TRBD2	NA	TGTGCCAGCAGCAGTAGCGGGAGGAACACCGGGGAGCTGTTTTTT	CASSSSGRNTGELFF
TRBV6-5	TRBJ1-3	NA	many	TGTGCCAGCAGTTACCGAGTGGCCCCTGGAAACACCATATATTTT	CASSYRVAPGNTIYF
TRBV12-3/TRBV12-4	TRBJ2-4	TRBD1	NA	TGTGCCAGCAGTTTGGGGGGACAGGGAGCCAAAAACATTAAGTACTTC	CASSLGGQGAKNIKYF